Shown below are 32 T cell receptor beta chains from a single sample sequenced in a study of blood T cell repertoires in COVID-19. Produced via immunoSEQ multiplex PCR; TCRdb's table is partial and in-frame only. The sample has approximately 46,000 clones; roughly nine tenths are singletons. The sequenced sample was peripheral blood. The receptors were gathered from a man in his 60s with active or convalescent COVID-19.

This clone was recorded a few times. This chain joins TRBV2 and TRBJ1-1; D is uncertain. V was cut by 8 bases and J by 4 bases, with 11 bases left in between. Germline CDR1 reads SNHLY; CDR2 reads FYNNEI. The CDR3 totals 12 residues. DNA of the CDR3: TGTGCCAGCGGCTTCGGGGTCACTGAAGCTTTCTTT. It is translated as CASGFGVTEAFF.

In DNA form, the CDR3 reads TGTGCCAGCAGTAACCCCAGCGGGGGGGCCCCAGATACGCAGTATTTT. It is translated as CASSNPSGGAPDTQYF. The rearrangement joins TRBV27 to TRBJ2-3; 10 bases align to TRBD2. The CDR3 is made up of 16 amino acids. Trimming cost V 5 bases and J 4 bases; bases outside gene matches: 9. Germline V lookup: CDR1 MNHEY, CDR2 SMNVEV (reference sequence).

This clone showed up just a few times. The chain uses TRBV28 and TRBJ1-4, with D hard to call. The CDR3 is 16 amino acids. V lost 6 bases, J lost 3 bases, and 17 bases lay in between. Germline V gene sequence: CDR1 MDHEN, CDR2 SYDVKM. The CDR3 DNA reads as TGTGCCAGCAGCTCCCCCTACAGAGAATCTAATGAAAAACTGTTTTTT. Translation: CASSSPYRESNEKLFF. The entire variable domain, with the rest obtained from reference TRBV28 and TRBJ1-4, is as follows: DVKVTQSSRYLVKRTGEKVFLECVQDMDHENMFWYRQDPGLGLRLIYFSYDVKMKEKGDIPEGYSVSREKKERFSLILESASTNQTSMYLCASSSPYRESNEKLFFGSGTQLSVL.

V usage is TRBV28 and J usage is TRBJ2-7; 9 positions match TRBD1. V was clipped by 10 bases and J by 5 bases; unmatched bases: 18. The CDR3 is 16 amino acids. Germline V gene sequence: CDR1 MDHEN, CDR2 SYDVKM. The DNA for the CDR3 is TGTGCCACCAGCAGGGCGATGGGACAGGGTCTCGACGAGCAGTACTTC. Amino acids: CATSRAMGQGLDEQYF.

The genes are TRBV4-2 and TRBJ2-2; perhaps TRBD2 as D (6 bases). Germline lookup yields CDR1 LGHNA and CDR2 YNFKEQ. The V and J ends lost 0 bases and 6 bases respectively, with 14 bases between them. The CDR3 is 16 amino acids. CDR3 protein: CASSQEGGGWAGELFF. The CDR3 DNA reads TGTGCCAGCAGCCAAGAGGGAGGAGGGTGGGCCGGGGAGCTGTTTTTT.

The chain joins TRBV5-8 to TRBJ1-3; TRBD1 aligns across 7 bases. CDR1 and CDR2 from the germline V gene are SGHTS and YDEGEE. The J segment lost 3 bases and the V segment lost 1 base, leaving 1 base of the junction unmatched. This CDR3 comprises 14 residues. The CDR3 loop reads CASSLRDSGNTIYF. CDR3 sequence (DNA): TGTGCCAGCAGCTTGCGGGACAGTGGAAACACCATATATTTT. Filled out from reference TRBV5-8 and TRBJ1-3, the complete variable domain reads EAGVTQSPTHLIKTRGQQATLRCSPISGHTSVYWYQQALGLGLQFLLWYDEGEERNRGNFPPRFSGRQFPNYSSELNVNALELEDSALYLCASSLRDSGNTIYFGEGSWLTVV.

The chain recombines TRBV6-2 or TRBV6-3 with TRBJ1-4, with D unresolved. V was trimmed by 5 bases and J by 5 bases, leaving 21 bases between them. The germline V gene has CDR1 MNHEY and CDR2 SVGEGT. This CDR3 region has 17 residues. As DNA, the CDR3 is TGTGCCAGCAGTACCATCGGACGGGGTAGGCCCAATGAAAAACTGTTTTTT. Translation gives CASSTIGRGRPNEKLFF.

The chain uses TRBV7-2 and TRBJ2-7, with D maybe TRBD2 (6 bases). The CDR3 has 14 residues. Germline loops: CDR1 SGHTA, CDR2 FQGNSA. Trimming cost V 5 bases and J 3 bases, with 14 bases left between them. The CDR3 coding sequence is TGTGCCAGCAGCCGCCGGGGTAGCGGCTACGAGCAGTACTTC. This gives the protein CASSRRGSGYEQYF.

This chain uses TRBV3-1 (or the pseudogene TRBV3-2) with TRBJ2-7; TRBD2 matches 11 bases. The CDR3 is 15 residues long. Germline V gene sequence: CDR1 LGHDT, CDR2 YNNKEL (reference sequence). V was clipped by 4 bases and J by 5 bases; unmatched bases: 7. The CDR3 sequence is CASSLSSGGEDEQYF. CDR3 coding DNA: TGTGCCAGCAGCCTAAGTAGCGGGGGGGAGGACGAGCAGTACTTC.

The genes are TRBV6-6 and TRBJ2-2; 9 bases agree with TRBD2. The V and J ends lost 8 bases and 2 bases, in that order; junction bases with no gene match: 6. The CDR3 covers 15 residues. Germline loops: CDR1 MNHNY, CDR2 SVGAGI (reference sequence). Written as DNA, the CDR3 is TGTGCCAGCCTTGATAGCGGGGGAAACACCGGGGAGCTGTTTTTT. It codes for CASLDSGGNTGELFF.

Comments on this clone: The junction departs from the called germline gene at one end, perhaps through a read error. The genes are TRBV7-2 and TRBJ2-2; the D is unclear. Germline V lookup: CDR1 SGHTA, CDR2 FQGNSA. The CDR3 is made up of 14 amino acids. The CDR3 protein is CANSPILATGELFF. The CDR3 DNA reads as TGTGCCAACAGCCCAATTCTGGCCACCGGGGAGCTGTTTTTT.

J is TRBJ1-4 and V is TRBV6-6, with 10 bases identical to TRBD1. CDR3 length: 15 amino acids. J gave up 10 bases and V 0 bases, and 5 bases lay outside the gene matches. Germline-derived CDR1 and CDR2 are MNHNY and SVGAGI (reference sequence). CDR3 sequence: CASSYSDRGPGKLFF. CDR3 DNA: TGTGCCAGCAGTTACTCCGACAGGGGGCCTGGAAAACTGTTTTTT.

The chain carries TRBV28 and TRBJ2-7; D may be TRBD1 (5 bases). Germline loops: CDR1 MDHEN, CDR2 SYDVKM. The CDR3 loop spans 13 amino acids. V was shortened by 6 bases and J by 0 bases, with 9 bases between the two germline ends. This chain's CDR3 is CASSQDNSYEQYF. CDR3 bases: TGTGCCAGCAGCCAGGACAACTCCTACGAGCAGTACTTC. Using reference TRBV28 and TRBJ2-7 for the parts outside the CDR3, the full variable domain is DVKVTQSSRYLVKRTGEKVFLECVQDMDHENMFWYRQDPGLGLRLIYFSYDVKMKEKGDIPEGYSVSREKKERFSLILESASTNQTSMYLCASSQDNSYEQYFGPGTRLTVT.

This sequence joins TRBV4-3 and TRBJ1-5; 8 nucleotides align to TRBD1. Germline CDR1 reads LGHNA; CDR2 reads YSLEER. Unmatched junction bases numbered 7, after V lost 0 bases and J lost 3 bases. The CDR3 has 17 amino acids. CDR3 residues: CASSQDHRGVANQPQHF. The CDR3 bases are TGCGCCAGCAGCCAAGACCACAGGGGGGTGGCCAATCAGCCCCAGCATTTT.

V is TRBV19 and J is TRBJ2-2, with a tentative D call TRBD2 (5 bases). The CDR3 has 15 residues. In germline, CDR1 is LNHDA, CDR2 SQIVND (reference sequence). The V gene lost 6 bases and the J gene lost 1 base, with 12 bases spanning the gap. This CDR3 reads CASRPPGRNTGELFF. The DNA of the CDR3 is TGTGCCAGTAGGCCTCCGGGGAGGAACACCGGGGAGCTGTTTTTT.

V usage is TRBV5-6 and J usage is TRBJ1-3; the D is unclear. Trimming took 0 bases from V and 4 from J, leaving 8 bases between them. The CDR3 spans 14 residues. Germline assignment: CDR1 SGHDT and CDR2 YYEEEE. Written as DNA, the CDR3 is TGTGCCAGCAGCTTGGCAGTATCAGGAAACACCATATATTTT. Translating it yields CASSLAVSGNTIYF.

This clone was seen only a few times. The chain links TRBV4-2 to TRBJ2-6; TRBD1 aligns across 8 bases. Losses at the gene ends were 6 bases for V and 0 bases for J; bases not matched to a gene: 10. Per the germline V gene, CDR1 is LGHNA and CDR2 is YNFKEQ. The length of the CDR3 is 18 residues. The CDR3 DNA reads as TGTGCCAGCAGTAGGACAGGGACACCTCTCTCTGGGGCCAACGTCCTGACTTTC. This sequence encodes CASSRTGTPLSGANVLTF.

The chain recombines TRBV6-1 with TRBJ2-1, with TRBD2 identical over 11 bases. CDR1 MNHNS and CDR2 SASEGT come from the germline V gene. The junction had 5 bases not matched to a gene; V was cut back by 0 bases and J by 4 bases. The CDR3 is 17 amino acids. CDR3 nucleotides: TGTGCCAGCAGTGAAGCGGTGACTAGCGGGGCTTACAATGAGCAGTTCTTC. As protein: CASSEAVTSGAYNEQFF.

The chain uses TRBV29-1 and TRBJ2-7; 7 positions match TRBD2. Trimming cost V 0 bases and J 12 bases; bases outside gene matches: 5. CDR1 SQVTM and CDR2 ANQGSEA come from the germline V gene. The CDR3 runs 11 residues. The CDR3 coding sequence is TGCAGCGTTGAAGATAGTGGGAGGGGGTACTTC. Protein: CSVEDSGRGYF.

The V and J genes are TRBV5-8 and TRBJ1-2, with unresolved D. V shed 0 bases and J shed 6 bases, with 9 bases lying between them. Germline CDR1 SGHTS, CDR2 YDEGEE. CDR3 size: 13 residues. The CDR3 loop reads CASSLVHQDGYTF. In DNA, the CDR3 is TGTGCCAGCAGCTTGGTCCATCAGGATGGCTACACCTTC.

The chain recombines TRBV14 with TRBJ1-6; 7 bases agree with TRBD1. Germline loops: CDR1 SGHDN, CDR2 FVKESK. The CDR3 is 15 amino acids. V lost 6 bases, J lost 2 bases, and 4 bases stayed unmatched. The chain's CDR3 is CASRQGLPYNSPLHF. In nucleotides, the CDR3 is TGTGCCAGCAGACAGGGGTTGCCCTATAATTCACCCCTCCACTTT.

This chain connects TRBV10-3 to TRBJ1-4; 9 nucleotides match TRBD1. This CDR3 comprises 14 residues. V lost 5 bases, J lost 5 bases, and 3 bases stayed unmatched. The germline V gene encodes CDR1 ENHRY and CDR2 SYGVKD. CDR3 bases: TGTGCCATCAGTCCCGGGACAGGGAATGAAAAACTGTTTTTT. Amino acid sequence: CAISPGTGNEKLFF.

The chain combines TRBV25-1 with TRBJ2-3; TRBD2 matches at 8 bases. Germline-derived CDR1 and CDR2 are MGHDK and SYGVNS. V lost 2 bases and J lost 7; bases outside the gene matches: 2. CDR3 length: 13 amino acids. The CDR3 loop is CASSEAGGNTQYF. DNA for the CDR3: TGTGCCAGCAGTGAAGCGGGGGGAAATACGCAGTATTTT.

The table lists this clone with a few counts. The chain uses TRBV5-1 and TRBJ1-4; D unclear. This CDR3 is built from 16 residues. The germline CDR1 and CDR2 sequences are SGHRS and YFSETQ. The V end lost 3 bases, the J end lost 2 bases, and 14 bases lay between the germline ends. The DNA for the CDR3 is TGCGCCAGCAGCTACCGAATTTGGCAGACTAATGAAAAACTGTTTTTT. Protein: CASSYRIWQTNEKLFF.

J is TRBJ2-3 and V is TRBV12-3 or TRBV12-4; TRBD1 might be the D (6 bases). Trimming removed 6 bases from V and 3 bases from J, with 10 bases in between. This CDR3 is built from 13 residues. The CDR3 DNA follows: TGTGCCAGCAGCCTGGGGGCGACAGATACGCAGTATTTT. Protein: CASSLGATDTQYF.

This sequence joins TRBV18 and TRBJ1-1; D is unclear. The CDR3 is 15 residues long. The germline V gene has CDR1 KGHSH and CDR2 LQKENI. Deletions cut 4 bases from V and 1 base from J, with 13 bases between. The CDR3 DNA reads as TGTGCCAGCTCACGAACCAACGGGGAGAACACTGAAGCTTTCTTT. As protein: CASSRTNGENTEAFF.

V gene TRBV28 combines with J gene TRBJ1-2; D perhaps matches TRBD1 (5 bases). The CDR3 covers 15 residues. V lost 3 bases and J lost 3, with 14 bases in between. Germline CDR1 and CDR2: MDHEN and SYDVKM. As DNA, the CDR3 is TGTGCCAGCAGTTTTCCAGGGTGGGGGGACTATGGCTACACCTTC. Residues: CASSFPGWGDYGYTF.

The rearrangement uses TRBV29-1 and TRBJ2-5; no definite D call. V was cut by 4 bases and J by 2 bases, with 8 bases left in between. The germline V gene has CDR1 SQVTM and CDR2 ANQGSEA. The CDR3 loop spans 12 amino acids. CDR3 protein: CSVVPQQETQYF. CDR3 sequence (DNA): TGCAGCGTTGTACCGCAGCAAGAGACCCAGTACTTC.

The chain employs TRBV7-2 and TRBJ1-2, with 10 bases matching TRBD1. The germline V gene has CDR1 SGHTA and CDR2 FQGNSA. CDR3 size: 17 residues. Germline trimming cut 5 bases from V and 4 bases from J; bases unmatched to any gene: 13. The CDR3 protein is CASSSRQGAITLYGYTF. The CDR3 coding sequence is TGTGCCAGCAGCAGTCGACAGGGGGCCATTACTCTCTATGGCTACACCTTC.

J is TRBJ1-3 and V is TRBV30; D is ambiguous. CDR1 and CDR2 (germline): GTSNPN, SVGIG (reference sequence). The CDR3 extends over 14 amino acids. V lost 8 bases to trimming and J lost 0 bases, with 14 bases between them. CDR3 loop: CAGFLPYSGNTIYF. The CDR3 DNA reads as TGTGCCGGTTTTCTTCCCTACTCTGGAAACACCATATATTTT. Based on the CDR3 plus reference TRBV30 and TRBJ1-3, the full variable domain is SQTIHQWPATLVQPVGSPLSLECTVEGTSNPNLYWYRQAAGRGLQLLFYSVGIGQISSEVPQNLSASRPQDRQFILSSKKLLLSDSGFYLCAGFLPYSGNTIYFGEGSWLTVV.

CDR3 region: CASSQEEGNTEAFF. CDR3 coding DNA: TGTGCCAGCAGCCAAGAAGAGGGCAACACTGAAGCTTTCTTT. The chain joins TRBV3-1 (or the pseudogene TRBV3-2) to TRBJ1-1; D uncertain. The CDR3 runs to 14 residues. Germline V gives CDR1 LGHDT, CDR2 YNNKEL (reference sequence). V was clipped by 0 bases and J by 2 bases, with 7 bases between them.

The genes are TRBV5-6 and TRBJ1-2; 9 bases are shared with TRBD1. CDR1 SGHDT and CDR2 YYEEEE come from the germline V gene. V dropped 4 bases and J dropped 3; count of bases not matched to a gene: 10. The CDR3 length is 16 residues. CDR3 in DNA: TGTGCCAGCAGCGAAACGGGACAGGGACCTTACTATGGCTACACCTTC. Protein: CASSETGQGPYYGYTF. Full variable domain (rest looked up from reference TRBV5-6 and TRBJ1-2): DAGVTQSPTHLIKTRGQQVTLRCSPKSGHDTVSWYQQALGQGPQFIFQYYEEEERQRGNFPDRFSGHQFPNYSSELNVNALLLGDSALYLCASSETGQGPYYGYTFGSGTRLTVV.